Below, 7 T cell receptor beta chains from the same sample are listed, as sequenced in a study of blood T cell repertoires in COVID-19. The protocol was immunoSEQ multiplex PCR, while the TCRdb copy is restricted to in-frame clones and leaves out a portion. The table lists roughly 67,000 clones, around 80% of them singletons. The specimen was peripheral blood. These receptors came from a human donor in a cohort sampled during active COVID-19.

DNA of the CDR3: TGTGCCAGCCGGGGTTGGGGGGACGGTGAGCAGTTCTTC. Translation gives CASRGWGDGEQFF. The chain recombines TRBV2 with TRBJ2-1, with D perhaps matching TRBD2 (6 bases). This CDR3 contains 13 residues. Between the trimmed V and J ends, which lost 8 bases and 9 bases, there was a span of 17 bases. The germline V gene encodes CDR1 SNHLY and CDR2 FYNNEI.

The chain employs TRBV5-4 and TRBJ2-7, with 10 bases lining up with TRBD1. The V and J ends lost 0 bases and 3 bases, in that order; junction bases with no gene match: 6. The CDR3 runs to 16 residues. Germline V gives CDR1 SGHNT, CDR2 YYREEE (reference sequence). The CDR3 nucleotides read TGTGCCAGCAGCTTGGAACTTGGGACAGGGGTCTACGAGCAGTACTTC. Amino acid sequence: CASSLELGTGVYEQYF.

J is TRBJ1-2 and V is TRBV7-9; TRBD1 matches 7 bases. Trimming cost V 5 bases and J 8 bases; bases outside gene matches: 14. Germline CDR1 and CDR2: SEHNR and FQNEAQ (reference sequence). This CDR3 is built from 15 residues. The DNA of the CDR3 is TGTGCCAGCAGCCCCGAGGCCACAGGGGAGAGAGGCTACACCTTC. It translates to CASSPEATGERGYTF.

This chain links TRBV5-1 with TRBJ2-3; D possibly corresponds to TRBD1 (6 bases). Germline V gene lookup returns CDR1 SGHRS and CDR2 YFSETQ. This CDR3 has 16 amino acids. V lost 3 bases, J lost 0 bases, and 14 bases lay in between. The CDR3 loop reads CASSSDGTLSTDTQYF. CDR3 nucleotides: TGCGCCAGCAGCTCGGACGGGACACTCAGCACAGATACGCAGTATTTT.

The chain uses TRBV11-3 and TRBJ2-1; 7 nucleotides line up with TRBD1. Germline assignment: CDR1 SGHNT and CDR2 YENEEA. V lost 5 bases to trimming and J lost 4 bases; unmatched junction nucleotides: 5. This CDR3 has 14 amino acids. CDR3 DNA sequence: TGTGCCAGCAGCCCGGGGACAGCATACAATGAGCAGTTCTTC. Translated, it gives CASSPGTAYNEQFF.

The chain recombines TRBV18 with TRBJ1-6, with 8 bases fitting TRBD1. The CDR3 consists of 14 residues. V was clipped by 5 bases and J by 7 bases; unmatched bases: 4. Germline-derived CDR1 and CDR2 are KGHSH and LQKENI. This CDR3 reads CASSTGQDNSPLHF. The CDR3 DNA sequence: TGTGCCAGCTCAACGGGACAGGACAATTCACCCCTCCACTTT.

The chain joins TRBV12-3 or TRBV12-4 to TRBJ1-5; D is undetermined. V dropped 5 bases and J dropped 7 bases, with 12 bases sitting between them. This CDR3 is 13 amino acids long. CDR3 protein: CASSPSEGQPQHF. In nucleotides, the CDR3 is TGTGCCAGCAGTCCCTCTGAGGGCCAGCCCCAGCATTTT.